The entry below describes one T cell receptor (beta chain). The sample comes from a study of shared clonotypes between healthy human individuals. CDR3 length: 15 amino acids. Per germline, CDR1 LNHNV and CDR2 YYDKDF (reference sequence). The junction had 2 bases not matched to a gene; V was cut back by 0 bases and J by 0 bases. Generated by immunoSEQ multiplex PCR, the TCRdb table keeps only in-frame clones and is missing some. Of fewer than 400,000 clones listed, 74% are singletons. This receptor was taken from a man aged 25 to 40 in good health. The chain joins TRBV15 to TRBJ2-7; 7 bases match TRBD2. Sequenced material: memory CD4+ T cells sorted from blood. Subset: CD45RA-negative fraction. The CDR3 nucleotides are TGTGCCACCAGCAGAGATAGGGAGGGCTCCTACGAGCAGTACTTC. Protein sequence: CATSRDREGSYEQYF.